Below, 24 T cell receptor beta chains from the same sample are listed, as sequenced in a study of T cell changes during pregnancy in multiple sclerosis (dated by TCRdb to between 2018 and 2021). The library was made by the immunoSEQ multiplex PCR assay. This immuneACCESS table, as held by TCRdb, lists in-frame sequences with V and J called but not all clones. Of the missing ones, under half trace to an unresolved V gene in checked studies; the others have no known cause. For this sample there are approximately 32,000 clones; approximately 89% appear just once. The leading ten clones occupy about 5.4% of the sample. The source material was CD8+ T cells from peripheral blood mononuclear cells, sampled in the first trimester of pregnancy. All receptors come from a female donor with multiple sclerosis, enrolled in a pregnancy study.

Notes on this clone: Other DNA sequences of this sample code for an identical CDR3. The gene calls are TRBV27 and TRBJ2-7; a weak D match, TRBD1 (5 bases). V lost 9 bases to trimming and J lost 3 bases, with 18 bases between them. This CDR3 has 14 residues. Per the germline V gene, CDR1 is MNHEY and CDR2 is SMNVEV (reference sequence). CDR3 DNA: TGTGCCAGTCGCAACGACAGTGACCTCTACGAGCAGTACTTC. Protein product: CASRNDSDLYEQYF.

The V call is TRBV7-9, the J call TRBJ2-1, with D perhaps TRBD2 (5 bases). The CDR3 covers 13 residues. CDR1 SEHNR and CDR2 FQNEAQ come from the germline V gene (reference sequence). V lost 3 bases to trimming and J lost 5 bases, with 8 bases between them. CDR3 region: CASSFTGDNEQFF. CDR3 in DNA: TGTGCCAGCAGCTTTACCGGGGACAATGAGCAGTTCTTC.

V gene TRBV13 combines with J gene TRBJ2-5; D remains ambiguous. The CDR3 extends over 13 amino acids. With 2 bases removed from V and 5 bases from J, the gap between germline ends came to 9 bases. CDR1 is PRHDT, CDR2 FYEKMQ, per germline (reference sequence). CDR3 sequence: CASSLNRRETQYF. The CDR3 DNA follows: TGTGCCAGCAGCTTAAACAGAAGGGAGACCCAGTACTTC.

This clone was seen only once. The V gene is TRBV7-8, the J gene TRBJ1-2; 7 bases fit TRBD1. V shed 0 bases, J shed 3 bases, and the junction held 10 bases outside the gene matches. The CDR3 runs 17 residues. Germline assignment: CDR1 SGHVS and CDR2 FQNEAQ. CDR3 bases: TGTGCCAGCAGCTTAGCCCGACAGGGAGGCTCTTACTATGGCTACACCTTC. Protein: CASSLARQGGSYYGYTF.

CDR3: CASRNVVGRVPGNTIYF. CDR3 nucleotide sequence: TGCGCCAGCAGGAATGTGGTGGGCAGGGTTCCTGGAAACACCATATATTTT. The V call is TRBV5-1, the J call TRBJ1-3; D is perhaps TRBD1 (5 bases). V lost 5 bases and J lost 2, with 20 bases in between. There are 17 residues in the CDR3. CDR1 SGHRS and CDR2 YFSETQ come from the germline V gene.

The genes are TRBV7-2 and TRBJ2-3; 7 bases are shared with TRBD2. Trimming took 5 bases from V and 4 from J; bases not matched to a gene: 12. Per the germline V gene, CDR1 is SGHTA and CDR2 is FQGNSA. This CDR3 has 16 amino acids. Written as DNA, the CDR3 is TGTGCCAGCAGCCCCAGTCGACTAGCCGTAGCAGATACGCAGTATTTT. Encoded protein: CASSPSRLAVADTQYF.

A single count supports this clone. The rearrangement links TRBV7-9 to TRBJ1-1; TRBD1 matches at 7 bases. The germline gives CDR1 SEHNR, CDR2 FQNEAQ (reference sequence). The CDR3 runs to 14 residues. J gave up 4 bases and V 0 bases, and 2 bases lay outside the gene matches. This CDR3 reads CASSLAWDSTEAFF. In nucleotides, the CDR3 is TGTGCCAGCAGCTTAGCTTGGGACAGCACTGAAGCTTTCTTT.

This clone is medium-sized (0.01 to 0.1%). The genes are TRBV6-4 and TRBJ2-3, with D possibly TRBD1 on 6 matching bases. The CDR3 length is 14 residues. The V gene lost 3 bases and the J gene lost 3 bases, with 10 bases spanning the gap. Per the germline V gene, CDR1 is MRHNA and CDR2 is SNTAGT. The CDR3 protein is CASSEGGETDTQYF. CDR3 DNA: TGTGCCAGCAGTGAAGGGGGAGAAACAGATACGCAGTATTTT.

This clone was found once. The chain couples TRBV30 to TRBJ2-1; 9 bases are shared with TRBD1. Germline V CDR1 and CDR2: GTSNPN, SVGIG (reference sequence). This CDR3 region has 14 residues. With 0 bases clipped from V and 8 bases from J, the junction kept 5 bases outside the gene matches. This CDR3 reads CAWSVGTGSDEQFF. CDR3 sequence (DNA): TGTGCCTGGAGTGTTGGGACAGGGAGCGATGAGCAGTTCTTC. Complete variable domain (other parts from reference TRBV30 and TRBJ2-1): SQTIHQWPATLVQPVGSPLSLECTVEGTSNPNLYWYRQAAGRGLQLLFYSVGIGQISSEVPQNLSASRPQDRQFILSSKKLLLSDSGFYLCAWSVGTGSDEQFFGPGTRLTVL.

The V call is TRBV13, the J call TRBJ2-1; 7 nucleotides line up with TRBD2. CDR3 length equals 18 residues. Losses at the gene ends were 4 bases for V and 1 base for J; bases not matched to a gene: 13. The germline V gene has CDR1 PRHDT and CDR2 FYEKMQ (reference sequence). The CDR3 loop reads CASSSLAGVLKSYNEQFF. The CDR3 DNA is TGTGCCAGCAGCTCCCTTGCGGGGGTGCTCAAATCCTACAATGAGCAGTTCTTC.

CDR3 region: CATGGTDNEQFF. The DNA for the CDR3 is TGTGCCACAGGAGGGACGGACAATGAGCAGTTCTTC. The chain uses TRBV2 and TRBJ2-1, with a possible D match to TRBD2 (6 bases). V lost 10 bases, J lost 5 bases, and 12 bases lay in between. The germline gives CDR1 SNHLY, CDR2 FYNNEI. The CDR3 covers 12 residues.

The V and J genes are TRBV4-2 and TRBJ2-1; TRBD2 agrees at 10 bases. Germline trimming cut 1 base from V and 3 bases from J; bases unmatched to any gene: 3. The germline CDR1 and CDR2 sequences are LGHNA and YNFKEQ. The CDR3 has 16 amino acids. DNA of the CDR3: TGTGCCAGCAGCCAAGCAGCGGGAGGGGACTACAATGAGCAGTTCTTC. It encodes CASSQAAGGDYNEQFF.

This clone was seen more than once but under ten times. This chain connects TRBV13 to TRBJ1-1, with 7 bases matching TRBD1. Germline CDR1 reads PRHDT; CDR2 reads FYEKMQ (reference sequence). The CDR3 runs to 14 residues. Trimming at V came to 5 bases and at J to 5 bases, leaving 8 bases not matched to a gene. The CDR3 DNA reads TGTGCCAGCAGCGGGGGACAGTTTTCAACTGAAGCTTTCTTT. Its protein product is CASSGGQFSTEAFF.

The chain's CDR3 is CASGLLSNEQFF. In nucleotides, the CDR3 is TGTGCCAGCGGCCTCCTCTCCAATGAGCAGTTCTTC. The rearrangement links TRBV6-5 to TRBJ2-1, with D uncertain. Deletions cut 8 bases from V and 6 bases from J, with 11 bases between. The CDR3 spans 12 residues. Germline CDR1 is MNHEY and CDR2 is SVGAGI.

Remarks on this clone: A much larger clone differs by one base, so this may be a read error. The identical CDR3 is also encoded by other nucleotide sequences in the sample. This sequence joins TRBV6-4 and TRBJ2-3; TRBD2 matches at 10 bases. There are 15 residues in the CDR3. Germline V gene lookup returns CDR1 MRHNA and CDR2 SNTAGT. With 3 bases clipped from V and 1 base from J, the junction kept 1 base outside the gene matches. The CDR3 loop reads CASSEGTSGTDTQYF. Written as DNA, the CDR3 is TGTGCCAGCAGTGAGGGGACTAGCGGCACAGATACGCAGTATTTT.

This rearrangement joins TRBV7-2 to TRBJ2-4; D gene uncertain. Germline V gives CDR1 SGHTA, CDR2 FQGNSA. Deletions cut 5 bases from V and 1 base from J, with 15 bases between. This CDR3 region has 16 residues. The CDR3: CASSLSISVAKNIQYF. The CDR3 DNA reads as TGTGCCAGCAGCCTCTCCATTTCGGTCGCCAAAAACATTCAGTACTTC.

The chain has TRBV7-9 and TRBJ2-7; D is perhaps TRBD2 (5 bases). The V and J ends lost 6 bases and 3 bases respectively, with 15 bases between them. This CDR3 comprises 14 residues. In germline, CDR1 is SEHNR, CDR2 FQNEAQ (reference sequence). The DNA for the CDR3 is TGTGCCAGCAGGCCGACGGCGGGCGGCTACGAGCAGTACTTC. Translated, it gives CASRPTAGGYEQYF. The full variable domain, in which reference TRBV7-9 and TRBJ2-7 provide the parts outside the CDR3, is DTGVSQNPRHKITKRGQNVTFRCDPISEHNRLYWYRQTLGQGPEFLTYFQNEAQLEKSRLLSDRFSAERPKGSFSTLEIQRTEQGDSAMYLCASRPTAGGYEQYFGPGTRLTVT.

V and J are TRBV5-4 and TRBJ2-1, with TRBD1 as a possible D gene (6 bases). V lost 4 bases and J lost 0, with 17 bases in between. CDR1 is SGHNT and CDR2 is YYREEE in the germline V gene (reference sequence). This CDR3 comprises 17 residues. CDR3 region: CASSLAPRGSSYNEQFF. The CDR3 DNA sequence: TGTGCCAGCAGCCTGGCCCCCAGGGGCAGCTCCTACAATGAGCAGTTCTTC.

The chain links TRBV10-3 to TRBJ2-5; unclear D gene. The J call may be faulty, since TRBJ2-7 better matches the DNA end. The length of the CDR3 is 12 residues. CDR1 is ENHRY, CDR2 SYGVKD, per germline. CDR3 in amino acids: CAISRPRYEQYF. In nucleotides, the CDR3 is TGTGCCATCTCCCGTCCCAGGTACGAGCAGTACTTC.

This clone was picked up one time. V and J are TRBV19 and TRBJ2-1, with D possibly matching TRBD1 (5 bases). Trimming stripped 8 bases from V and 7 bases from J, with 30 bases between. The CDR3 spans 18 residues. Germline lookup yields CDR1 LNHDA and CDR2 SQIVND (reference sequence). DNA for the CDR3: TGTGCCAGTGTAGGGGCGGTTATGGAGAGACCTTTAGAGAATGAGCAGTTCTTC. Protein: CASVGAVMERPLENEQFF.

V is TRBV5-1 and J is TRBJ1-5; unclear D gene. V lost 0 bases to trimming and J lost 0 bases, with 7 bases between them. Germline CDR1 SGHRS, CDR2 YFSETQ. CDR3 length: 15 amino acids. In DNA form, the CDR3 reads TGCGCCAGCAGCTTGGGCGATGATAGCAATCAGCCCCAGCATTTT. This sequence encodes CASSLGDDSNQPQHF.

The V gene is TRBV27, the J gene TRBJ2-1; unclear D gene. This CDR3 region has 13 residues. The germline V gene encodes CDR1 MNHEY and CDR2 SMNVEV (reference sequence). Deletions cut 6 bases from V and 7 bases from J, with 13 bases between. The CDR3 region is CASSLTPRNEQFF. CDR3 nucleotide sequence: TGTGCCAGCAGCCTTACACCGCGGAATGAGCAGTTCTTC.

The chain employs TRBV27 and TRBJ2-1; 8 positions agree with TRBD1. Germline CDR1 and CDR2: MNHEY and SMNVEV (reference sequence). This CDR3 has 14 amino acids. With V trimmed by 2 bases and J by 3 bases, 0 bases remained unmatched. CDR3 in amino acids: CASSLGTGYNEQFF. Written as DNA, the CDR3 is TGTGCCAGCAGTTTAGGGACAGGCTACAATGAGCAGTTCTTC.

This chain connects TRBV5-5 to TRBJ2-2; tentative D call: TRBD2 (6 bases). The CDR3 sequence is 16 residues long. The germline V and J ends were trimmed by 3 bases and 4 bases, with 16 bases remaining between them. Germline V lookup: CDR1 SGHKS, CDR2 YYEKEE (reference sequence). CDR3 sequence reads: CASSYLAGRVTGELFF. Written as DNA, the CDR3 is TGTGCCAGCAGCTATCTCGCGGGAAGGGTCACCGGGGAGCTGTTTTTT.